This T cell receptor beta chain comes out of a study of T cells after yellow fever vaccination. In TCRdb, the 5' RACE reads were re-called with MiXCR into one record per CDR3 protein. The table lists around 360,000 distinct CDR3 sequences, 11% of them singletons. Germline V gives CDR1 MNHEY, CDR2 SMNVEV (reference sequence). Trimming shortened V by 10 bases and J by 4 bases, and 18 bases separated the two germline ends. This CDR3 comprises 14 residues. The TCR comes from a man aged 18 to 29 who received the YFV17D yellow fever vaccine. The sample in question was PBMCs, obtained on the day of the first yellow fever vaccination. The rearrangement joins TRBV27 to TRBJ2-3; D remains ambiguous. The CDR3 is CATSGVESADTQYF. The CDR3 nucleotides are TGTGCCACCTCTGGGGTAGAATCCGCAGATACGCAGTATTTT.